At least ten counts were recorded for the clone carrying this TCR beta chain. The read ends 3 residues before the CDR3 terminus; that terminus is restored from the germline J gene. The source of the sample is a study of T cell clonality in common variable immunodeficiency. CVID and control samples used equivalent genomic DNA input. Clones were sequenced by immunoSEQ multiplex PCR, and TCRdb holds only the in-frame ones, with some missing. Captured here are about 42,000 clones, none seen once; the top ten comprise about 3%. Looked up from germline, CDR1 is SGHNT and CDR2 is YYREEE (reference sequence). The CDR3 length is 12 residues. The ends were cut back, 0 bases at V and 5 bases at J, with 5 bases in the middle.

The rearrangement links TRBV5-4 to TRBJ1-2; D is unresolved. This receptor was identified in a person aged 18-70 years in good health. Sequenced: peripheral blood mononuclear cells. CDR3 region: CASSLVSYGYTF. Incomplete CDR3 DNA: TGTGCCAGCAGCTTGGTCAGTTATGGC.